This T cell receptor (beta chain) was identified during a study of metastatic and nonmetastatic thyroid tumors. In germline, CDR1 is MNHNS, CDR2 SASEGT. V trimming: 5 bases; J trimming: 6 bases; junction bases outside the gene matches: 6. The CDR3 has 15 amino acids. This clone was detected many times. Its specificity is not known. Study-level points and caveats: Benign nodules were reported to have significantly lower TCR beta diversity than malignant thyroid tumors, in blood and tumor.

TCRdb re-called clones via MiXCR from the PCR reads. The sample shows approximately 69,000 clones, 12% to 15% of them seen only once. None of the patients had undergone any treatment ahead of thyroid surgery. The chain is built from TRBV6-1 and TRBJ2-1, with 11 positions matching TRBD1. The TCR comes from a male donor with papillary thyroid cancer or a benign thyroid nodule (not recorded which). Some clones in this sample may be carry-over from other donors' samples. Sequencing was performed on blood. CDR3 protein: CASSNRDRGFNEQFF. Here the CDR3 DNA reads TGTGCCAGCAGTAACCGGGACAGGGGGTTCAATGAGCAGTTCTTC.